Sequencing of this T cell receptor beta chain was carried out in a study of monozygotic twins with inflammatory bowel disease. To note about this clonotype: The antigen is undetermined.

Using the 5' RACE reads, TCRdb records one entry per CDR3 protein without DNA. Seen in this sample are roughly 100,000 distinct CDR3 sequences; the ten most common clones hold roughly 1.8%. Study-wide results and limits: Patient repertoire variability may have increased through differing immunosuppressive treatments. By inverse Simpson index, TCRbeta diversity was lower in IBD patients than in healthy co-twins.

This CDR3 has 15 residues. The sample consisted of blood. V is TRBV12-3 or TRBV12-4 and J is TRBJ2-4; TCRdb outputs TRBD1, but without DNA this stays unchecked. This receptor was identified in a human donor with ulcerative colitis or Crohn's disease, or a healthy co-twin of an affected twin (not recorded which). CDR3: CASSSRQAAKNIQYF.